This TCR beta chain comes out of a study of cytomegalovirus exposure and HLA in healthy donors (dated by TCRdb to 2016 to 2017). In the study overall: In an earlier analysis of about 560 of the donors, approximately 300 Gb of sequence data and 100 million or so unique TCR beta sequences from roughly 180 million T cells were reported. Donor age, sex, ethnicity and CMV serostatus were compiled together with the repertoire data. Every discovery cohort repertoire had been produced on one sequencing platform. In the later analysis, no new phenotypic data were used to find candidate immune exposures; instead, reliance was placed on TCR beta sequences and their occurrence across donors. Along with the roughly 710-subject first cohort, a separate validation cohort of around 120 different subjects was used. An early release covering just under 650 HLA-typed donors comprised about 290 gigabases of sequencing data and some 79 million unique TCR sequences. A handful of DR-DQ haplotypes were treated as single units for association and clustering because of strong linkage in the cohort. A later analysis re-analyzed previously published TCR beta repertoires from approximately 700 donors and added high-resolution HLA genotyping to study TCR occurrence patterns. In an earlier analysis of 587 of the donors, high-throughput TCR beta sequencing was used to judge whether each TCR beta V gene segment behaved as functional or pseudogenic. The study used immunosequencing to profile the T cell repertoires of approximately 690 subjects and linked those repertoires to cytomegalovirus serostatus. To predict cytomegalovirus infection status, the study brought together high-throughput TCR immunosequencing, statistical association of individual TCRs with disease status, and machine learning. A later genetic analysis used genome-wide SNP genotypes for about three fifths of the 666 donors, treating that subset as a discovery cohort. Typing coverage varied by locus: roughly 620-640 donors for A, B, C, DRB1 and DQB1; about 520 for DQA1; nearly 610 for DPA1; 400 to 480 for DPB1. HLA typing included class I and class II loci at four-digit resolution. The genetic ancestry cluster associated with self-reported Caucasian donors included 80% to 90% of the approximately 430 genotyped donors. On average, over 200,000 unique TCR beta nucleotide sequences were sequenced per donor among fewer than 500 genotyped donors of the cohort, with 15% to 20% of those sequences being non-productive. The study was designed to test whether signatures of past pathogen exposure could be identified by cataloging public T cell receptors.

The method was the immunoSEQ multiplex PCR assay. A mixture of 60 forward primers for TCR Vbeta segments and 13 reverse primers for TCR Jbeta segments was used in the multiplex PCR. A multiplex PCR assay on genomic DNA amplified the CDR3 region of rearranged TCR beta genes. Amplified TCR beta libraries were sequenced as 87-base-pair reads on the Illumina HiSeq System. Per the authors' processing: A later analysis counted some 74 million unique TCR beta chains across the roughly 700 repertoires, and some 11 million of these chains were shared by at least two donors. Raw reads were error-corrected and collapsed into unique sequences by a nearest-neighbor algorithm in which closely related sequences were merged to remove PCR and sequencing errors. V, D and J gene segments were assigned by aligning CDR3 sequences to IMGT reference sequences. For a sequence to be retained, a match of at least six nucleotides to both a V gene segment and a J gene segment was required. A rearrangement counted as productive if the CDR3 had no stop codons and remained in frame with V and J, and every other rearrangement counted as non-productive. Following IMGT convention, CDR3 was defined as the stretch from the second conserved V-encoded cysteine to the conserved J-encoded phenylalanine. Sequences without an unambiguous match to a single V gene segment were excluded from the earlier analysis of a few hundred of the donors. An earlier analysis of several hundred of the donors called V segments functional above 56.7% productive rearrangements and segregating when the between-donor standard deviation exceeded 5%. A statistical classification framework was built for diagnosing cytomegalovirus status from the catalog of TCR beta chain sequences. In a later analysis, TCR nucleotide sequences were compared against IMGT/GENE-DB human TR gene sequences so that V and J genes could be assigned. The TCRdist pipeline was used in a later analysis to assign CDR3 sequences and most-parsimonious VDJ recombination scenarios. A later analysis defined each TCR beta chain by its CDR3 amino acid sequence plus V-gene family, and excluded reads lacking a unique V-gene family. To address suspected cross-contamination and a sequencing artifact, a later analysis removed a few hundred highly shared, low-generation-probability nucleotide sequences. A later analysis calculated a clonal expansion index for each public chain from normalized within-repertoire ranks of inferred template counts. A later analysis computed generation probabilities with a VDJ recombination model fitted to out-of-frame rearrangements, and checked the results against IGoR. Hypergeometric tests were used in a later analysis to score TCR-TCR, TCR-HLA and TCR-CMV co-occurrence, with a repertoire-size bias correction applied to the TCR pairs. A later analysis estimated false discovery rates by permuting HLA or CMV assignments 20 times. In a later analysis, co-occurring TCRs were grouped using DBSCAN, with TCRdist sequence similarity added in when clustering inside HLA-allele-positive subsets. Repertoires with fewer than 30,000 or more than 120,000 public chains were left out of co-occurrence clustering, as were about 5 repertoires with anomalous nucleotide sharing. Not all clones reach the TCRdb copy of this immuneACCESS table, which keeps in-frame sequences only. Checked studies attribute under half of the gap to unresolved V genes and leave the rest unexplained. V, J and clone size derive from that table, while D and trimming were established from the DNA sequence. The sample has about 120,000 clones on record, under 85% of them singletons. The leading ten clones occupy 3.5% to 5% of the sample.

Beyond this particular receptor, the publication reports: According to a later analysis, parvovirus B19, influenza, CMV and Epstein-Barr virus appeared linked to several top co-occurrence clusters. Because counts were too low, approximately 15 rarely observed V segments, including chromosome 9 orphons, were excluded from the earlier analysis of some 590 of the donors. In an earlier analysis of roughly 500 of the donors, most TCR beta V segments appeared in productive rearrangements about 87% or about 30% of the time, broadly matching IMGT annotations. Compared with equally common non-associated chains, HLA-associated TCR beta chains in a later analysis were more clonally expanded and had lower generation probabilities. In a later analysis, some 17,000 TCR beta sequences were associated with specific HLA alleles at a false discovery rate of 0.05. In vitro tests confirmed that a few of the cytomegalovirus-associated TCR beta chains recognize cytomegalovirus antigens. Most TCR sequences were seen in very few donors, while some public TCRs were found in many individuals. In a later analysis, TCR association rates were found to vary across HLA loci, with the most associated TCRs seen for DRB1 alleles and the fewest for HLA-C alleles. An association between a missense DCLRE1C variant and V-gene and J-gene trimming of TCR beta chains was found in a later genetic analysis and replicated in an independent cohort. Sequencing depth was assumed to be roughly uniform across donors in the presence/absence analyses, though that assumption may not hold. Most CMV-associated TCR beta chains appeared to be HLA-restricted in a later analysis, and the HLA associations seemed to be driven largely by CMV exposure. It was suggested by the authors that the approach could potentially be generalized to other disease states and immunological phenotypes. Linkage disequilibrium might explain the correlated functional status among segregating V segments, but an unknown experimental factor could not be ruled out. When HLA alleles, especially DR and DQ, strongly co-occurred, TCR associations were difficult to assign to individual alleles. Because HLA typing was unavailable for some donors at each locus, only the typed subset was used in association tests. A group of highly shared sequence variants was considered likely to be a technical artifact of the sequencing pipeline. A further reported finding was that TCR beta sequences accurately predicted the HLA-A and HLA-B alleles for most subjects in the first cohort. A total of about 150 TCR beta chains were listed by the study as associated with cytomegalovirus. For the cohort, immune exposure information was limited to CMV serostatus. The classifier was reported to diagnose cytomegalovirus status with high specificity and sensitivity in both the original and validation cohorts. In this cohort, only TCR beta chains were sequenced, and detectable features were limited by the absence of alpha or paired-chain data. Some IMGT-functional V segments, including TRBV6-2 and TRBV6-3, could not be told apart with the 87-base-pair reads, so those segments were excluded. A later genetic analysis reported fewer N-insertions in productive TCRs among donors in an Asian-associated ancestry cluster than the 666-donor mean.

This clone came up a few times. The antigen this receptor binds is unknown. Base-call qualities are not available, and no considerably larger clone is one nucleotide away. V lost 4 bases and J lost 1 base; the stretch between them is 7 bases long. The cysteine opens and the phenylalanine closes a CDR3 of 13 amino acids. Solely the CDR3 DNA is kept, with 39 bases framed from the first base. Based on the germline V gene (reference sequence), the CDR1 and CDR2 sequences are LNHDA and SQIVND. The cohort comprised 666 healthy bone marrow donors. At the time of sampling, all cohort members were nominally healthy, though unrecorded immune exposures were likely present. The donor tested CMV seropositive and was one of the 289 seropositive cohort members. A peripheral blood sample was collected from each donor, and TCR beta sequencing was performed on peripheral blood mononuclear cells. The Qiagen DNeasy Blood Extraction Kit was used to extract genomic DNA from the blood cell samples.

The sequenced sample consisted of PBMCs. The TCR sequence derives from a male donor in good health and CMV-seropositive. The sequence links TRBV19 to TRBJ1-1; TRBD1 is perhaps the D gene, given 5 matching bases. The CDR3 here reads CASSRDWNTEAFF. In nucleotides, the sequence is TGTGCCAGTAGTAGGGACTGGAACACTGAAGCTTTCTTT.